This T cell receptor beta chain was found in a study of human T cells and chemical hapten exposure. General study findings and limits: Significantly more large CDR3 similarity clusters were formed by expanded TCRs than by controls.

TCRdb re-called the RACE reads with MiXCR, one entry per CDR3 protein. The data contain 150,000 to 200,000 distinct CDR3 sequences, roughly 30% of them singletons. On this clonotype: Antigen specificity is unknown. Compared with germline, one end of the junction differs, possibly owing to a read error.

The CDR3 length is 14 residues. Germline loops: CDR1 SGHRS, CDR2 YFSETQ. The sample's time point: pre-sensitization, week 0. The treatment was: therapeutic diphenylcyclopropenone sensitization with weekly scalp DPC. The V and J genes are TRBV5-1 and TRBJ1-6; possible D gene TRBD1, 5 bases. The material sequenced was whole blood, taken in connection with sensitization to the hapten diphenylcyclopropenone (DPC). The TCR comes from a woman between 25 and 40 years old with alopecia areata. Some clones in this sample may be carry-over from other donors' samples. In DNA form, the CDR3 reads TGCGCCAGCAGATTGGGGGAAAGCCGTTCACCCCTCCACTTT. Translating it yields CASRLGESRSPLHF.